One and the same sample provided the 7 T cell receptor beta chains below, sequenced in a study of blood T cell repertoires in COVID-19. Generated by immunoSEQ multiplex PCR, the TCRdb table keeps only in-frame clones and is missing some. The sample has 60,000 to 75,000 clones; around 88% are singletons. The sequenced sample consisted of peripheral blood. The receptor set was obtained from a woman of 80 years or more with acute or convalescent COVID-19.

About this clone itself: Germline is not matched at one junction end, which may reflect a read error. V is TRBV6-1 and J is TRBJ1-5; 8 bases are a match to TRBD1. This CDR3 spans 15 amino acids. In germline, CDR1 is MNHNS, CDR2 SASEGT. Here the CDR3 DNA reads TGTGCCAGCAATGAAGGACAGGGCGGCAATCAGCCCCAGCATTTT. This translates into CASNEGQGGNQPQHF.

The genes are TRBV11-3 and TRBJ2-7; D is perhaps TRBD1 (5 bases). The CDR3 totals 13 residues. V dropped 2 bases and J dropped 5 bases, with 10 bases sitting between them. From germline, CDR1 is SGHNT and CDR2 YENEEA. CDR3 DNA sequence: TGTGCCAGCAGCTTAAGAACAGGACACGAGCAGTACTTC. This translates into CASSLRTGHEQYF. The complete variable domain, with remaining parts taken from reference TRBV11-3 and TRBJ2-7, reads EAGVVQSPRYKIIEKKQPVAFWCNPISGHNTLYWYLQNLGQGPELLIRYENEEAVDDSQLPKDRFSAERLKGVDSTLKIQPAELGDSAVYLCASSLRTGHEQYFGPGTRLTVT.

The chain uses TRBV28 and TRBJ1-4; D not resolved. Germline V gene sequence: CDR1 MDHEN, CDR2 SYDVKM. This CDR3 spans 15 amino acids. Trimming shortened V by 6 bases and J by 0 bases, and 11 bases separated the two germline ends. CDR3: CASSPGLATNEKLFF. The CDR3 DNA reads as TGTGCCAGCAGCCCTGGACTCGCAACTAATGAAAAACTGTTTTTT. Together with reference TRBV28 and TRBJ1-4, the CDR3 gives the full variable domain: DVKVTQSSRYLVKRTGEKVFLECVQDMDHENMFWYRQDPGLGLRLIYFSYDVKMKEKGDIPEGYSVSREKKERFSLILESASTNQTSMYLCASSPGLATNEKLFFGSGTQLSVL.

The chain carries TRBV7-3 and TRBJ2-3; unclear D gene. The CDR3 runs 13 residues. Germline assignment: CDR1 SGHTA and CDR2 FQGTGA. Between the trimmed V and J ends, which lost 5 bases and 5 bases, there was a span of 11 bases. Here the CDR3 DNA reads TGTGCCAGCAGCACACAGTTTGGAGATACGCAGTATTTT. It translates to CASSTQFGDTQYF. The entire variable domain, with the rest obtained from reference TRBV7-3 and TRBJ2-3, is as follows: GAGVSQTPSNKVTEKGKYVELRCDPISGHTALYWYRQSLGQGPEFLIYFQGTGAADDSGLPNDRFFAVRPEGSVSTLKIQRTERGDSAVYLCASSTQFGDTQYFGPGTRLTVL.

The chain carries TRBV6-5 and TRBJ1-1; 7 bases map to TRBD1. V was pared by 5 bases and J by 0 bases, with 6 bases of the junction left unmatched. Germline CDR1 MNHEY, CDR2 SVGAGI. The CDR3 length is 15 residues. The CDR3 region is CASSRQGVMNTEAFF. The CDR3 DNA sequence: TGTGCCAGCAGTAGACAGGGCGTCATGAACACTGAAGCTTTCTTT.

This CDR3 is CASSFAGGRGGANVLTF. The CDR3 DNA reads TGTGCCAGCAGCTTCGCGGGCGGCCGGGGAGGGGCCAACGTCCTGACTTTC. The V and J genes are TRBV7-2 and TRBJ2-6, with D possibly being TRBD2 (5 bases). Per the germline V gene, CDR1 is SGHTA and CDR2 is FQGNSA. With 3 bases removed from V and 4 bases from J, the gap between germline ends came to 16 bases. The CDR3 extends over 17 amino acids.

The chain recombines TRBV6-2 or TRBV6-3 with TRBJ2-7; 9 positions match TRBD1. The V gene's germline CDR1 is MNHEY and CDR2 SVGEGT. The CDR3 contains 18 residues. Trimming at V came to 0 bases and at J to 4 bases, leaving 13 bases not matched to a gene. CDR3 amino acids: CASSYSLLRDRERYEQYF. The CDR3 DNA follows: TGTGCCAGCAGTTACTCTTTGTTGAGGGACAGGGAGAGATACGAGCAGTACTTC.